This T cell receptor beta chain was documented in a study of blood T cells in healthy people across ages (dated by TCRdb to the mid-2010s). In the study overall: In model experiments, template switching captured about one uniquely barcoded TCR beta cDNA molecule for every two T cells. To track age-related changes in TCR beta repertoire diversity, the study relied on deep sequencing normalized with unique cDNA molecular identifiers. Four age groups were formed from the donors: young (average approximately 17 years), middle-aged (approximately 40), aged (62) and long-lived (more than 75). To avoid experimental bias, donors of different ages were randomly spread across the sequencing lanes. For two donors (one aged 18 to 29 and one aged 80 or older), the study analyzed two additional independent replicas of 1 million unique cDNA reads from the same blood draw. Results and caveats for the whole study, not just this receptor: Donor CMV infection status was unknown, potentially confounding age-related changes in expanded clonotypes. Because profiling used bulk unsorted PBMCs, naive and antigen-experienced compartments could not be compared conclusively. Estimates of total diversity based on one million sequenced T cells were regarded as lower bounds and as underestimates. As age increased, observed TCR beta diversity per million T cells dropped in a roughly linear way, and a significant reduction was already evident by age about 40. Observed TCR beta diversity correlated strongly with the percentage of naive T cells measured by flow cytometry. The long-lived group showed more naive CD4+ T cells, fewer expanded clones and increased TCR diversity than the aged group, suggesting age selection.

The protocol used for the library was 5' RACE. For sequencing, an Illumina HiSeq 2500 was employed. The second PCR ran for about 6 to 11 cycles and used a J-beta primer mix along with a sample-barcoded 5' primer. Each TCR beta cDNA molecule received a unique molecular identifier from a template-switch 5' adaptor carrying 12 random nucleotides. At least 2.5 million CDR3-containing paired-end reads were obtained from each sample. First-strand cDNA synthesis was performed from all RNA using the Mint cDNA synthesis kit, with priming by a TRBC-specific oligonucleotide. Following uracil-DNA glycosylase treatment, all cDNA underwent a first 18-cycle PCR with the universal primers M1SS and BC2_uni_R. The study's processing was this. Normalization of each sample was performed by random selection of 1 million high-quality reads, each carrying a distinct molecular identifier. Instead of being binned into consensus sequences, reads with shared molecular identifiers were discarded. CDR3 identification, clonotype clustering and error correction used MiTCR with a Q25 quality threshold and the strictest error-elimination algorithm. A nonparametric unseen species model using Euler transformation provided a lower-bound estimate of total TCR beta diversity. TCRdb itself trimmed the public reads at Q25 with fastp, ran MiXCR and retained productive beta chains. Rows merge per CDR3 protein into single entries with the most common DNA and genes. TCRdb's processing, not the authors' own work, is the source of the V and J calls. Recorded for this sample are about 650,000 distinct CDR3 sequences; about a third of them occurred a single time. 15% to 19% of the sample is in the top ten clones.

In the germline V gene, CDR1 corresponds to LGHNA and CDR2 to YSLEER. Trimming takes 0 bases from V and 7 bases from J, and the germline ends sit 9 bases apart. From the cysteine up to the phenylalanine, the CDR3 has a length of 14 residues. This entry keeps only the CDR3 DNA: 42 bases, framed from base 1. This clonotype was picked up many times. The specificity of this receptor is unknown. Base-call qualities are not available, and no considerably larger clone is one nucleotide away. Donors were approximately 42 systemically healthy Caucasian individuals from Russia aged roughly 6 to 90 years. Each donor gave 9 to 10 milliliters of peripheral blood, collected into EDTA-treated Vacutainer tubes. Ficoll-Paque density-gradient centrifugation was used to isolate PBMCs, with at least 7 million per sample. Trizol reagent was used to extract total RNA from PBMCs, with at least 6 micrograms per sample. For every donor, an aliquot of PBMCs went through flow cytometry to measure the percentages of naive CD45RAhigh/CD27high T cells.

This receptor was identified in a woman aged 80 or over in good health. Donor details come from another sample of the same person, matched by shared clones. The chain couples TRBV4-3 to TRBJ1-4, and TRBD1 may be the D gene, going by 5 matching bases. The sample consisted of blood. The sequenced DNA: TGCGCCAGCAGCCAAGATCAAGGGACTGAAAAACTGTTTTTT. Its translation reads: CASSQDQGTEKLFF.